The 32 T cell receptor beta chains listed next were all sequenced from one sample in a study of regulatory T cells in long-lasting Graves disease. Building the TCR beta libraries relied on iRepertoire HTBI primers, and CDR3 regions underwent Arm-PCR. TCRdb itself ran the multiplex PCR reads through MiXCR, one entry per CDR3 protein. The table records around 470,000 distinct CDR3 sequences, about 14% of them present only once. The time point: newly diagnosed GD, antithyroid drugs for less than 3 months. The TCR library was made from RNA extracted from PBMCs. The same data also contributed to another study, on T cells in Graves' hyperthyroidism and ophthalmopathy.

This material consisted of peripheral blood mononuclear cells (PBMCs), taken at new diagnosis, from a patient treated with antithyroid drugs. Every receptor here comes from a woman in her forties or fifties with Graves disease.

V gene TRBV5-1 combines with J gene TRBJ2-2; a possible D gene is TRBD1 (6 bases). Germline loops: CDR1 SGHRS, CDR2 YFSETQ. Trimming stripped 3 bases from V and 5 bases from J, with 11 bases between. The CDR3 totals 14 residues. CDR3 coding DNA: TGCGCCAGCAGCTGGGGACACACAACCGGGGAGCTGTTTTTT. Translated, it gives CASSWGHTTGELFF. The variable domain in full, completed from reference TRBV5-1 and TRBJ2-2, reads KAGVTQTPRYLIKTRGQQVTLSCSPISGHRSVSWYQQTPGQGLQFLFEYFSETQRNKGNFPGRFSGRQFSNSRSEMNVSTLELGDSALYLCASSWGHTTGELFFGEGSRLTVL.

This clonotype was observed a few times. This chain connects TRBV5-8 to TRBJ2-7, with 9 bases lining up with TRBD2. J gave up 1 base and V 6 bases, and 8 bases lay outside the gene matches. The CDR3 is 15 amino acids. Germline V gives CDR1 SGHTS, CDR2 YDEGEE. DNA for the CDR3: TGTGCCAGCACCCCGGCGGGGGGGTGGTCCTACGAGCAGTACTTC. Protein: CASTPAGGWSYEQYF. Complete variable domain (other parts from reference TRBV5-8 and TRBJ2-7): EAGVTQSPTHLIKTRGQQATLRCSPISGHTSVYWYQQALGLGLQFLLWYDEGEERNRGNFPPRFSGRQFPNYSSELNVNALELEDSALYLCASTPAGGWSYEQYFGPGTRLTVT.

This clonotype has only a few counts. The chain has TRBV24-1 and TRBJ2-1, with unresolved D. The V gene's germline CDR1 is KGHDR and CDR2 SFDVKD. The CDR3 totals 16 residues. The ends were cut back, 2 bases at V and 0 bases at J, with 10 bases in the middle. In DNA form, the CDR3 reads TGTGCCACCAGTGATTCAGACCAAAGCTCCTACAATGAGCAGTTCTTC. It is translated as CATSDSDQSSYNEQFF.

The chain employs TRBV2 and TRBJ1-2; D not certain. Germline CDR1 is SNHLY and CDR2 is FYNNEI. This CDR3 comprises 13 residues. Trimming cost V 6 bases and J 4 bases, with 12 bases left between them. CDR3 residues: CASSHHPPYGYTF. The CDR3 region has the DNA TGTGCCAGCAGCCATCACCCCCCCTATGGCTACACCTTC.

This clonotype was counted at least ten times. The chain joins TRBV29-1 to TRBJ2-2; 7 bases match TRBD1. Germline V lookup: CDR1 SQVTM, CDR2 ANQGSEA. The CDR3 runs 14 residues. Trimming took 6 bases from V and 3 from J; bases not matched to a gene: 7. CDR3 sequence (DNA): TGCAGCGTAAAAGGGGGCTCGTACACCGGGGAGCTGTTTTTT. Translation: CSVKGGSYTGELFF.

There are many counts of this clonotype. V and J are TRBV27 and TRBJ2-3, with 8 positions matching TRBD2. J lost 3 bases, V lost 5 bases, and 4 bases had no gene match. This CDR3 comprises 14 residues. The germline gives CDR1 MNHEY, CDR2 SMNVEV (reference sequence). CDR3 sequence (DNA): TGTGCCAGCAGTCAGGGACTAGTGACAGATACGCAGTATTTT. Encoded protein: CASSQGLVTDTQYF.

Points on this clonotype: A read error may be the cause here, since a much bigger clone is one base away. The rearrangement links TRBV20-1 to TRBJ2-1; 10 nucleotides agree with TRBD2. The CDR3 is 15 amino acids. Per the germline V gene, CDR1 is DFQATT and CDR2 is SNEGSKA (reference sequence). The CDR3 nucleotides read TGCAGTGCTAGGGGAAGCGGGAGGGCCTACAATGAGAAGTTCTTC. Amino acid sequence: CSARGSGRAYNEKFF.

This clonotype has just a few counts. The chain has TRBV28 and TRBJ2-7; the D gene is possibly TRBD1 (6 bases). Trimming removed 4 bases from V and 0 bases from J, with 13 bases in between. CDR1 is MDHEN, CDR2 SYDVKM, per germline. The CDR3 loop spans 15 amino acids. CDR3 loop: CASSSSGASSYEQYF. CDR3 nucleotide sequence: TGTGCCAGCAGTTCGTCAGGGGCCAGCTCCTACGAGCAGTACTTC.

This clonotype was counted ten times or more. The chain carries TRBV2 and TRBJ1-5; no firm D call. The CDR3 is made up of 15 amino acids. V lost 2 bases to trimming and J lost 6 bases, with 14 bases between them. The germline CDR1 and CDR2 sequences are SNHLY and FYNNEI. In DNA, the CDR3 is TGTGCCAGCAGTGAACCCGGCGGCATTGCTCAGCCCCAGCATTTT. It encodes CASSEPGGIAQPQHF.

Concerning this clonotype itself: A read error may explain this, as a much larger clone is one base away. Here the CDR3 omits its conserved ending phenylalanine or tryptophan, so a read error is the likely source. The CDR3, as DNA: TGCGCCAGCAGCCCAAGAAGGAGGGACTACGAGCAGTACTAC. It specifies CASSPRRRDYEQYY. This sequence joins TRBV5-1 and TRBJ2-7; D may be TRBD2 (6 bases). The CDR3 sequence is 14 residues long. Germline V gene data show CDR1 as SGHRS and CDR2 as YFSETQ. Trimming removed 4 bases from V and 3 bases from J, with 14 bases in between.

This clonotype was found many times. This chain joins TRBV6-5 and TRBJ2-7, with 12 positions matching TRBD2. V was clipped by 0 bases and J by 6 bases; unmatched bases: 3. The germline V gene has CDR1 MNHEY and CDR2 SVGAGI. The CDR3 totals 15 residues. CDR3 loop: CASSYSRLAGVEQYF. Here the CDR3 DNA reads TGTGCCAGCAGTTACTCGAGACTAGCGGGAGTCGAGCAGTACTTC.

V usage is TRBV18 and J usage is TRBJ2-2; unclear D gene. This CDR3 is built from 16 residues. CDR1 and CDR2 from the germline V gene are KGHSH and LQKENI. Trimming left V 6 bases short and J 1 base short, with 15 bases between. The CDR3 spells CASSPGEVMNTGELFF. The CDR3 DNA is TGTGCCAGCTCCCCCGGAGAAGTAATGAACACCGGGGAGCTGTTTTTT.

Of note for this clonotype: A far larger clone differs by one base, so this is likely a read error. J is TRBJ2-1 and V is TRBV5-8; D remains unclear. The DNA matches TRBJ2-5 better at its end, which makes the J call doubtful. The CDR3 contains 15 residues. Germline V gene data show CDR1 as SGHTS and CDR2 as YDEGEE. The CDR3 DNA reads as TGTGCCAGCAGCTTAGATCAGGCTAACGGTGAGACCCAGTACTTC. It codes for CASSLDQANGETQYF.

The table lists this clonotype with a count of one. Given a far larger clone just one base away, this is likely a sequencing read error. This chain's CDR3 is CSVYVQREWWYEQFF. CDR3 DNA: TGCAGCGTTTACGTACAGCGGGAGTGGTGGTACGAGCAGTTCTTC. This chain uses TRBV29-1 with TRBJ2-1; 8 bases are shared with TRBD2. Germline CDR1 and CDR2: SQVTM and ANQGSEA. Losses at the gene ends were 5 bases for V and 10 bases for J; bases not matched to a gene: 16. The length of the CDR3 is 15 residues.

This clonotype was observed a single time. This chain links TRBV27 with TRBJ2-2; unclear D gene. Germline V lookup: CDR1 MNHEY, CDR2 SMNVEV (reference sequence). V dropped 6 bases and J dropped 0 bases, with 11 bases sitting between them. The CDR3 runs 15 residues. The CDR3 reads CASSRHTANTGELFF. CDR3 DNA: TGTGCCAGCAGCCGCCACACTGCGAACACCGGGGAGCTGTTTTTT.

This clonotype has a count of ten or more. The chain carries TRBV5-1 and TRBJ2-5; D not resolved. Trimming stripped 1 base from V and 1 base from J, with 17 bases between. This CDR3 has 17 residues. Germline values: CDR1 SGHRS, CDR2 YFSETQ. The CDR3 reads CASSLSFRRTFQETQYF. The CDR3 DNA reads TGCGCCAGCAGCTTGTCCTTTCGCCGTACATTCCAAGAGACCCAGTACTTC.

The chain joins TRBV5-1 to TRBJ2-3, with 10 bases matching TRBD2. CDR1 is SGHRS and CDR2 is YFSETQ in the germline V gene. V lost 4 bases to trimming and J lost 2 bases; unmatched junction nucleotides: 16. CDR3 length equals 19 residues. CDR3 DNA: TGCGCCAGCAGCACCGACCGTCCGGGACTAGCGCCGGTCACAGATACGCAGTATTTT. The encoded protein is CASSTDRPGLAPVTDTQYF.

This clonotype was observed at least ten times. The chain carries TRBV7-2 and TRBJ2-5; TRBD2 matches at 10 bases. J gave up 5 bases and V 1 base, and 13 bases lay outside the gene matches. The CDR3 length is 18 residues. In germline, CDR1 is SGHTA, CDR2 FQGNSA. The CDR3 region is CASSLEGGTSVYGETQYF. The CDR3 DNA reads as TGTGCCAGCAGCTTAGAGGGGGGGACTAGCGTATATGGGGAGACCCAGTACTTC.

The CDR3 loop is CASSSRLAGEQYF. CDR3 bases: TGTGCCAGTAGTTCAAGACTAGCAGGCGAGCAGTACTTC. This chain joins TRBV19 and TRBJ2-7, with 7 bases identical to TRBD2. In germline, CDR1 is LNHDA, CDR2 SQIVND (reference sequence). V shed 5 bases and J 6 bases; nucleotides not matched to a gene: 7. The CDR3 has 13 residues.

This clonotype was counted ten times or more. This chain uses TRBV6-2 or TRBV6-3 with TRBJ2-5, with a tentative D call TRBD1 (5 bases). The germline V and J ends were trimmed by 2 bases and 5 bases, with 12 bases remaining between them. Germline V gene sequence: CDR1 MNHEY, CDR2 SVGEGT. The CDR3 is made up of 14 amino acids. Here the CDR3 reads CASSYRGPSETQYF. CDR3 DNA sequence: TGTGCCAGCAGTTACAGGGGTCCTTCGGAGACCCAGTACTTC.

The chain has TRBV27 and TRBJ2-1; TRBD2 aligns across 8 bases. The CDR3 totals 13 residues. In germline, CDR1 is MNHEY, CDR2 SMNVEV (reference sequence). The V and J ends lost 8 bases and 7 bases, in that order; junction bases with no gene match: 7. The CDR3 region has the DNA TGTGCCAGCGGGACGGGAGGGCCAAATGAGCAGTTCTTC. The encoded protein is CASGTGGPNEQFF.

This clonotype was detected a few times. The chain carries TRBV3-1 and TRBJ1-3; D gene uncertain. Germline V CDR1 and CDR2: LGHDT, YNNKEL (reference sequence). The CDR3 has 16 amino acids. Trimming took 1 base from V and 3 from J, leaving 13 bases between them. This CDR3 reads CASSQVPTGRGNTIYF. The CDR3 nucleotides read TGTGCCAGCAGCCAAGTACCGACCGGACGTGGAAACACCATATATTTT.

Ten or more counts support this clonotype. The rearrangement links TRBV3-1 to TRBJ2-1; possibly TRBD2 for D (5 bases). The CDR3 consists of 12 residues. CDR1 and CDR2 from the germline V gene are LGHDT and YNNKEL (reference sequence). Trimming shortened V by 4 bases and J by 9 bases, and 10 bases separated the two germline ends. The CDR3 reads CASSPLAGEQFF. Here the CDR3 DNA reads TGTGCCAGCAGCCCTCTAGCTGGTGAGCAGTTCTTC.

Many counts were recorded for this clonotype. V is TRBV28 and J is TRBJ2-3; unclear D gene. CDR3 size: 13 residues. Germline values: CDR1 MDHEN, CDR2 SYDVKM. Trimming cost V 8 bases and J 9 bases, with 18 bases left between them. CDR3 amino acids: CASRRLVVGTQYF. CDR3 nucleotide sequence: TGTGCCAGCCGAAGGCTAGTAGTTGGGACGCAGTATTTT.

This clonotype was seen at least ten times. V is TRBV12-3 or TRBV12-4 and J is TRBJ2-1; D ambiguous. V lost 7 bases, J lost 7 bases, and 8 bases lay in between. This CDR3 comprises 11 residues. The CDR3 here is CASTPQNEQFF. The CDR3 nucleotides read TGTGCCAGCACTCCTCAGAATGAGCAGTTCTTC.

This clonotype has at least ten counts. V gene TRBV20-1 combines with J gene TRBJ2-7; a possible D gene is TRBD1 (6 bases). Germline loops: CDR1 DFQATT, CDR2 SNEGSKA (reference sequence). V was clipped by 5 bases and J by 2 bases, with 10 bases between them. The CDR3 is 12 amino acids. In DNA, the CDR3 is TGCAGTGCTTGGGACAAAACCTACGAGCAGTACTTC. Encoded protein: CSAWDKTYEQYF.

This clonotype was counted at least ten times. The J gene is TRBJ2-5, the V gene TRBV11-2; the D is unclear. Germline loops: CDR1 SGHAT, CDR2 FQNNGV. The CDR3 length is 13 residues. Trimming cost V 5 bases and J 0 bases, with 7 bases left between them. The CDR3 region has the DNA TGTGCCAGCAGCGATGGGAACCAAGAGACCCAGTACTTC. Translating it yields CASSDGNQETQYF.

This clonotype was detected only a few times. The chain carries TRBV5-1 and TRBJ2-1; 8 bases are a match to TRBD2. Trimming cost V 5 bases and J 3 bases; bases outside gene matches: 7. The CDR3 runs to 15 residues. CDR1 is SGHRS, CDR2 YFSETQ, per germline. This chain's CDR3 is CASSPPGLVYNEQFF. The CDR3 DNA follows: TGCGCCAGCAGTCCGCCGGGACTAGTCTACAATGAGCAGTTCTTC.

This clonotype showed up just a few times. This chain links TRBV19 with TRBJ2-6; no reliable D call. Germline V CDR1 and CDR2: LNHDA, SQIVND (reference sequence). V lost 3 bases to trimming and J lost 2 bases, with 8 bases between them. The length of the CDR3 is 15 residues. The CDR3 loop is CASSISVTGANVLTF. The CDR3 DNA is TGTGCCAGTAGTATTTCGGTGACTGGGGCCAACGTCCTGACTTTC.

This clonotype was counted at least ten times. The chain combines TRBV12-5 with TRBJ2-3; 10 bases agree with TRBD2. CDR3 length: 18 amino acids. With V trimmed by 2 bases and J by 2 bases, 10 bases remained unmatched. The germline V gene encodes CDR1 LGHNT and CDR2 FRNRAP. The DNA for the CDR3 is TGTGCTAGTGGTTTGTACGCTAGCGGGAGTGAGATCACAGATACGCAGTATTTT. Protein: CASGLYASGSEITDTQYF. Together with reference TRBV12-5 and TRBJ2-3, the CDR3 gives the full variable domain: DARVTQTPRHKVTEMGQEVTMRCQPILGHNTVFWYRQTMMQGLELLAYFRNRAPLDDSGMPKDRFSAEMPDATLATLKIQPSEPRDSAVYFCASGLYASGSEITDTQYFGPGTRLTVL.

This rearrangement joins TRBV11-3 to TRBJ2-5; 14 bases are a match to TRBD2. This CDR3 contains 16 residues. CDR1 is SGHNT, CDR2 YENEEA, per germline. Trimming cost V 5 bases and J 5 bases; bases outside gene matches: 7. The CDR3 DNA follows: TGTGCCAGCAGCGCGACTAGCGGGAGGGCCGGGGAGACCCAGTACTTC. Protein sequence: CASSATSGRAGETQYF.

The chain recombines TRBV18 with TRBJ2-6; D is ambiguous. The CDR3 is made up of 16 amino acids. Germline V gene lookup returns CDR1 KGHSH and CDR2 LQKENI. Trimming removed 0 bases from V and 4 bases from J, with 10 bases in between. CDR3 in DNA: TGTGCCAGCTCACCACCGGGGTCTCTGGGGGCCAACGTCCTGACTTTC. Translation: CASSPPGSLGANVLTF.